Only one count was recorded for the clone carrying this T cell receptor beta chain. The data were obtained in a study of blood T cell repertoires in COVID-19. Whole-study context: From T cells, B-cell-depleted T cells, or PBMCs came the material, which was cDNA or gDNA.

Trimming removed 10 bases at V and 6 bases at J, with 13 bases between. CDR3 size: 13 residues. Germline lookup yields CDR1 LNHDA and CDR2 SQIVND (reference sequence). Patients in Seattle were enrolled during active infection, then followed longitudinally. The assay was immunoSEQ multiplex PCR, and TCRdb's table has in-frame clones only and misses some. In the table there are some 70,000 clones, 91% of which are singletons. The sequencing sample was made of peripheral blood. The source is a man aged 35 to 55 with COVID-19, enrolled during active disease. V is TRBV19 and J is TRBJ1-6, with no clear D. CDR3: CATSYSFNSPLHF. CDR3 DNA: TGTGCCACCTCCTACAGTTTTAATTCACCCCTCCACTTT.